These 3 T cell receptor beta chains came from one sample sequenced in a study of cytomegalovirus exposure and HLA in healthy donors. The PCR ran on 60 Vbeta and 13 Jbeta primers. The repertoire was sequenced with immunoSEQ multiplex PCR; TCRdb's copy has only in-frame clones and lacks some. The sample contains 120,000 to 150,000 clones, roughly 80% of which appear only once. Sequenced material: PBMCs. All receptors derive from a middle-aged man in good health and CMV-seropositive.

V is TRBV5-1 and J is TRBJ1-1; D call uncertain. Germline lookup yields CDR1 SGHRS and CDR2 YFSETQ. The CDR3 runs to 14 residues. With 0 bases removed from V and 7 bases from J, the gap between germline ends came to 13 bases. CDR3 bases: TGCGCCAGCAGCTTGGTAGCAGAGAAGGTTGAAGCTTTCTTT. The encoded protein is CASSLVAEKVEAFF.

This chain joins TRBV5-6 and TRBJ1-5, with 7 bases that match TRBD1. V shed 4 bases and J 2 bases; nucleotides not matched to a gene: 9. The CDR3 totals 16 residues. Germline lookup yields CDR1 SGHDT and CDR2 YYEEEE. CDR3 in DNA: TGTGCCAGCAGCGAAGGACGGGACAGCGGCAATCAGCCCCAGCATTTT. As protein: CASSEGRDSGNQPQHF.

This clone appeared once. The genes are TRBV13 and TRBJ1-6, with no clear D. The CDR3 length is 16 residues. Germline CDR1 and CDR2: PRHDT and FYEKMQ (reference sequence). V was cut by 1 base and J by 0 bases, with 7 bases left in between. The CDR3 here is CASSLDGSSYNSPLHF. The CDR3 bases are TGTGCCAGCAGCTTAGATGGGAGCTCCTATAATTCACCCCTCCACTTT.